The clone carrying this T cell receptor beta chain occurred a few times. For the second PCR, which ran for roughly 7 to 11 cycles, a sample-barcoded 5' primer and a J-beta primer mix were used. TCRdb passed the 5' RACE reads through MiXCR, listing each CDR3 protein once. The sample holds over a million distinct CDR3 sequences; 42% are singletons and the top ten take 7% to 9%. This CDR3 has 14 amino acids. Deletions cut 4 bases from V and 6 bases from J, with 15 bases between. The germline V gene encodes CDR1 SGHRS and CDR2 YFSETQ. This entry is derived from a study of blood T cells in healthy people across ages.

The chain links TRBV5-1 to TRBJ2-3; D may be TRBD2 (6 bases). Sequences were obtained from blood. The TCR originated in a woman under 30 in good health. The DNA for the CDR3 is TGCGCCAGCAGCCCAGCGACTAGTTCCGATACGCAGTATTTT. Translated: CASSPATSSDTQYF.